The source of this T cell receptor (beta chain) is a study of blood T cell repertoires in COVID-19. The wider study: Both acute and convalescent COVID-19 samples were obtained from the United States, Italy and Spain.

Germline V CDR1 and CDR2: GTSNPN, SVGIG (reference sequence). V dropped 0 bases and J dropped 7 bases, with 7 bases sitting between them. CDR3 size: 13 residues. As processed by the authors: Reference gene primers were amplified, and this amplification served to estimate nucleated cell counts. TCRdb's copy holds only in-frame clones and misses some; the assay was immunoSEQ multiplex PCR. That table supplies the V and J calls and clone size; D and trimming were determined from the DNA. The sample consists of about 210,000 clones, under 90% of them appearing once. The sample taken for sequencing was peripheral blood. The gene calls are TRBV30 and TRBJ1-6; no clear D. This clonotype originated in a woman in her thirties or forties with active or convalescent COVID-19. The DNA of the CDR3 is TGTGCCTGGAGTGTACGAGCCAATTCACCCCTCCACTTT. Protein: CAWSVRANSPLHF.